This TCR beta chain emerged from a study of T cells in Graves' hyperthyroidism and ophthalmopathy. Study outcomes and limitations: From stable hyperthyroidism, ophthalmopathy was separated by a 13 V-J model.

CDR1 and CDR2 (germline): LNHNV, YYDKDF (reference sequence). Trimming at V came to 4 bases and at J to 1 base, leaving 4 bases not matched to a gene. The CDR3 contains 15 residues. The TCR beta CDR3 regions underwent amplification using RNA transcripts as the source. First-round RT-PCR of the TCR CDR3 relied on the HTBI primer set. Using its own MiXCR run on the multiplex PCR reads, TCRdb lists one record per CDR3 protein. The table has about 660,000 distinct CDR3 sequences, over 40% seen once. This clonotype was counted many times. Its antigen is not identified. The sample taken for sequencing was peripheral blood or thyroid tissue (not recorded which). The clonotype originates from an adult man with Graves' disease, either hyperthyroidism or ophthalmopathy (not recorded which). The chain is built from TRBV15 and TRBJ2-5; 9 nucleotides line up with TRBD1. The DNA for the CDR3 is TGTGCCACCAGCAAGGACAGGGGCACCCAAGAGACCCAGTACTTC. Residues: CATSKDRGTQETQYF.